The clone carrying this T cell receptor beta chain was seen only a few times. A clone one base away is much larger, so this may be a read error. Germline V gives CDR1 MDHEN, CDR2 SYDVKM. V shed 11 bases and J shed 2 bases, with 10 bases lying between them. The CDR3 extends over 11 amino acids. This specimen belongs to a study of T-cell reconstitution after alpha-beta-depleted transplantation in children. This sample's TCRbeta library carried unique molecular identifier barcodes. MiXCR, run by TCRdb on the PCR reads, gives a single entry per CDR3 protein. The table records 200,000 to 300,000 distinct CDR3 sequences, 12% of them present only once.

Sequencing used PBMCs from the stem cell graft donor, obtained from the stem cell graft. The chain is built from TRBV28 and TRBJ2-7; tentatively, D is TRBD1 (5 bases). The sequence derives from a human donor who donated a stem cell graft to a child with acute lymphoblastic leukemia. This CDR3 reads CARLQAYEQYF. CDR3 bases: TGTGCCCGCTTACAGGCCTACGAGCAGTACTTC. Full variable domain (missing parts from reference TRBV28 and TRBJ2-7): DVKVTQSSRYLVKRTGEKVFLECVQDMDHENMFWYRQDPGLGLRLIYFSYDVKMKEKGDIPEGYSVSREKKERFSLILESASTNQTSMYLCARLQAYEQYFGPGTRLTVT.